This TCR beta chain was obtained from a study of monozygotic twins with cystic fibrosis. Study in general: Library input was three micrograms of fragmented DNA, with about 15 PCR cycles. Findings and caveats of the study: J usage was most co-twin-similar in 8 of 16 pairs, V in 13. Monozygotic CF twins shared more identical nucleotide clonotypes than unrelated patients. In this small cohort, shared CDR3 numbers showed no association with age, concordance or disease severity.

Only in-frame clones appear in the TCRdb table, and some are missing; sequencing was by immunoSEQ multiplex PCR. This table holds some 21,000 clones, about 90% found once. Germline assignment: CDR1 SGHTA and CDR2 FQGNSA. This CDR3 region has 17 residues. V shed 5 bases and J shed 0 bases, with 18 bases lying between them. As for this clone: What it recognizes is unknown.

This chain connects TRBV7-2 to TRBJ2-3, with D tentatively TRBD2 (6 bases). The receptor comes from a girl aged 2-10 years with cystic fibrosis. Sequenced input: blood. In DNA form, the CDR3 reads TGTGCCAGCAGCCGTAACCCGGACTACTATAGCACAGATACGCAGTATTTT. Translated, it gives CASSRNPDYYSTDTQYF.